This TCR beta chain was found in a study of OX40 agonist ivuxolimab in advanced cancers. Libraries were prepared by immunoSEQ multiplex PCR; TCRdb keeps only in-frame clonotypes and omits some of them. The top ten clones hold 2.5% to 3.5% of a sample with roughly 86,000 clones, roughly 93% of them seen once. Sample: CD4+ or CD8+ T cells sorted from blood, taken in a trial of the OX40 agonist ivuxolimab. This receptor was identified in an adult with an advanced solid tumor such as melanoma, head and neck, liver or kidney cancer.

In DNA, the CDR3 is TGTGCCAGCAGCCAGGGGGGCAGGGACACTGAAGCTTTCTTT. It is translated as CASSQGGRDTEAFF. The chain recombines TRBV2 with TRBJ1-1; 7 bases map to TRBD1. With V trimmed by 6 bases and J by 3 bases, 7 bases remained unmatched. The CDR3 spans 14 residues. The V gene's germline CDR1 is SNHLY and CDR2 FYNNEI.